This T cell receptor beta chain was observed in a study of OX40 agonist ivuxolimab in advanced cancers. Trimming at V came to 3 bases and at J to 0 bases, leaving 1 base not matched to a gene. CDR1 and CDR2 (germline): SNHLY, FYNNEI. The CDR3 is made up of 16 amino acids. The repertoire was sequenced with immunoSEQ multiplex PCR; TCRdb's copy has only in-frame clones and lacks some. The sample holds tens of thousands of clones, 80% to 90% seen once. The chain joins TRBV2 to TRBJ2-7; 14 bases align to TRBD2. The TCR sequence derives from an adult with an advanced solid tumor such as melanoma, head and neck, liver or kidney cancer. The sample was CD4+ or CD8+ T cells sorted from blood, taken in a trial of the OX40 agonist ivuxolimab. DNA of the CDR3: TGTGCCAGCAGTGAGGGACTAGCGGGGGCCTCCTACGAGCAGTACTTC. Encoded protein: CASSEGLAGASYEQYF.